A selection of T cell receptor beta chains follows, all from one sample in a study of blood T cell repertoires in COVID-19. Measured with immunoSEQ multiplex PCR; TCRdb has only the in-frame clones, and not every one. The sample carries over 200,000 clones, 65% to 85% recorded once. Specimen: peripheral blood. These receptors all stem from a man aged 40-55 years with acute or convalescent COVID-19. Each CDR3 is given with its conserved first and last residue. D genes are given only for firm matches. Clone sizes are given selectively: once, few, many, or a class where the clone is expanded.

few	TRBV4-1	TRBJ2-3	-	CASSQDRGTHIKADTQYF	TGCGCCAGCAGCCAAGATCGCGGGACTCACATAAAAGCAGATACGCAGTATTTT
-	TRBV27	TRBJ1-1	TRBD1	CASSLITGENTEAFF	TGTGCCAGCAGCCTGATTACAGGGGAGAACACTGAAGCTTTCTTT
-	TRBV6-2/TRBV6-3	TRBJ1-6	TRBD1	CASSPYGGQNNSPLHF	TGTGCCAGCAGTCCCTACGGGGGACAGAACAATTCACCCCTCCACTTT
-	TRBV20-1	TRBJ2-7	-	CSARQYEQYF	TGCAGTGCTAGACAGTACGAGCAGTACTTC
few	TRBV24-1	TRBJ1-1	-	CATRQGSGTEAFF	TGTGCCACCAGGCAGGGTAGCGGCACTGAAGCTTTCTTT
-	TRBV19	TRBJ2-7	TRBD1	CASTDRRRSYEQYF	TGTGCCAGCACGGACAGGAGAAGATCGTACGAGCAGTACTTC
-	TRBV6-5	TRBJ2-3	-	CASSPQGITDTQYF	TGTGCCAGCAGCCCCCAGGGGATCACAGATACGCAGTATTTT
once	TRBV27	TRBJ1-4	-	CASSSTVNEKLFF	TGTGCCAGCAGTTCGACAGTTAATGAAAAACTGTTTTTT
-	TRBV5-4	TRBJ2-6	-	CASSSLHASGANVLTF	TGTGCCAGCAGCTCCTTACACGCTTCTGGGGCCAACGTCCTGACTTTC
-	TRBV28	TRBJ1-5	TRBD1	CASSTTGSGQPQHF	TGTGCCAGCAGCACGACAGGGTCGGGCCAGCCCCAGCATTTT
-	TRBV30	TRBJ1-1	TRBD1	CAWTRLPQGQGEAFF	TGTGCCTGGACCAGACTTCCACAGGGGCAGGGTGAAGCTTTCTTT
-	TRBV11-3	TRBJ2-1	TRBD2	CASSQGLAGRDEQFF	TGTGCCAGCAGCCAAGGACTAGCGGGAAGGGATGAGCAGTTCTTC
once	TRBV13	TRBJ2-7	TRBD2	CASSDASGVSSYEQYF	TGTGCCAGCAGCGACGCTAGCGGGGTAAGCTCCTACGAGCAGTACTTC
-	TRBV19	TRBJ1-4	TRBD1	CASRGGTGNEKLFF	TGTGCCAGTAGGGGCGGGACAGGGAATGAAAAACTGTTTTTT
-	TRBV6-5	TRBJ2-5	TRBD1	CASSYEGALGETQYF	TGTGCCAGCAGTTATGAGGGGGCGTTGGGAGAGACCCAGTACTTC
-	TRBV29-1	TRBJ2-3	TRBD2	CSVGSGRELYTDTQYF	TGCAGCGTTGGGAGCGGGAGGGAACTTTACACAGATACGCAGTATTTT
-	TRBV2	TRBJ2-1	-	CASSGVRRDNEQFF	TGTGCCAGCAGTGGGGTCAGGAGGGACAATGAGCAGTTCTTC
once	TRBV7-8	TRBJ2-7	TRBD2	CASSREYGTNAYEQYF	TGTGCCAGCAGCCGAGAGTATGGGACTAACGCCTACGAGCAGTACTTC
-	TRBV6-6	TRBJ1-3	-	CASSYSAGAGNTIYF	TGTGCCAGCAGTTACTCTGCGGGGGCAGGAAACACCATATATTTT
few	TRBV7-3	TRBJ1-6	-	CASSLNGGSNSPLHF	TGTGCCAGCAGCTTAAACGGCGGTTCGAATTCACCCCTCCACTTT
-	TRBV4-2	TRBJ2-3	-	CASSQDIRIRGLADTQYF	TGTGCCAGCAGCCAAGATATTAGGATAAGGGGGTTGGCAGATACGCAGTATTTT
-	TRBV29-1	TRBJ2-7	-	CSVRIAEGPNEQYF	TGCAGCGTCCGAATCGCGGAGGGCCCGAACGAGCAGTACTTC
-	TRBV27	TRBJ1-2	-	CASKTSGERGNYGYTF	TGTGCCAGTAAAACTTCAGGGGAGAGGGGGAACTATGGCTACACCTTC
-	TRBV20-1	TRBJ1-6	TRBD1	CSARQGSPLHF	TGCAGTGCCAGACAGGGATCACCCCTCCACTTT